Listed below are T cell receptor beta chains from one sample, sequenced in a study of T cell clones after liver transplantation. Method: immunoSEQ multiplex PCR; TCRdb's copy keeps in-frame clones and lacks some. The profile shows about 75,000 clones, around four fifths of them singletons. The sequencing used CD4+ T cells from blood, collected about 50 months after liver transplant. The receptors were gathered from a human patient who received a liver transplant. Some T cells may arise from the graft donor. The CDR3 runs from the conserved cysteine through the conserved F or W. The order of the fields is CDR3 protein, CDR3 DNA, V gene, D gene, clone size, J gene. D genes are given only for firm matches. Rows may omit the clone size; those that give it use once, few, many or a size class.

CDR3: CASRAGDYEQYF; DNA: TGTGCCAGCAGGGCAGGGGACTACGAGCAGTACTTC; V: TRBV25-1; D: -; size: -; J: TRBJ2-7
CDR3: CASSRDTSNTEAFF; DNA: TGTGCCAGCTCAAGGGACACCTCGAACACTGAAGCTTTCTTT; V: TRBV18; D: -; size: many; J: TRBJ1-1
CDR3: CASSHGTGVSTEAFF; DNA: TGCGCCAGCAGCCACGGGACAGGGGTGAGCACTGAAGCTTTCTTT; V: TRBV5-1; D: TRBD1; size: -; J: TRBJ1-1
CDR3: CASSMGREGLVETQYF; DNA: TGCGCCAGCAGCATGGGGAGGGAGGGCCTTGTTGAGACCCAGTACTTC; V: TRBV10-1; D: TRBD2; size: -; J: TRBJ2-5
CDR3: CASSPRLEDGGTNTGELFF; DNA: TGCGCCAGCAGCCCTCGGTTGGAGGACGGGGGTACGAACACCGGGGAGCTGTTTTTT; V: TRBV4-3; D: -; size: -; J: TRBJ2-2
CDR3: CASSVGLGSGANVLTF; DNA: TGTGCCAGCAGCGTAGGCCTTGGCTCTGGGGCCAACGTCCTGACTTTC; V: TRBV9; D: -; size: -; J: TRBJ2-6
CDR3: CASSLTLADEQFF; DNA: TGTGCCAGCAGCTTAACGCTGGCTGATGAGCAGTTCTTC; V: TRBV7-3; D: -; size: -; J: TRBJ2-1
CDR3: CASSPGLAGPQTQYF; DNA: TGTGCCAGCAGCCCGGGACTAGCGGGGCCTCAGACCCAGTACTTC; V: TRBV4-2; D: TRBD2; size: -; J: TRBJ2-5
CDR3: CASSAPGQVDEKLFF; DNA: TGTGCCAGCTCCGCTCCGGGACAAGTTGATGAAAAACTGTTTTTT; V: TRBV18; D: -; size: -; J: TRBJ1-4
CDR3: CASSTEVNQPQHF; DNA: TGTGCCAGCAGCACGGAGGTGAATCAGCCCCAGCATTTT; V: TRBV11-2; D: -; size: -; J: TRBJ1-5
CDR3: CASSPNRGLYGYTF; DNA: TGCGCCAGCAGCCCCAACAGGGGACTCTATGGCTACACCTTC; V: TRBV4-1; D: TRBD1; size: -; J: TRBJ1-2
CDR3: CASSVQGGYGYTF; DNA: TGTGCCAGCAGCGTACAGGGAGGGTATGGCTACACCTTC; V: TRBV9; D: -; size: -; J: TRBJ1-2
CDR3: CASSFPILQGQRSEQYF; DNA: TGTGCCAGCAGCTTCCCAATCTTGCAGGGCCAGCGTTCGGAGCAGTACTTC; V: TRBV7-9; D: -; size: -; J: TRBJ2-7
CDR3: CASSHFRTSATYEQYF; DNA: TGTGCCAGCAGCCACTTTAGGACTAGCGCGACCTACGAGCAGTACTTC; V: TRBV5-6; D: TRBD2; size: -; J: TRBJ2-7
CDR3: CASSPTVGGANVLTF; DNA: TGTGCCAGCTCACCCACAGTAGGTGGGGCCAACGTCCTGACTTTC; V: TRBV18; D: -; size: -; J: TRBJ2-6
CDR3: CASSSLRQGLTEAFF; DNA: TGTGCCAGCAGTTCACTACGTCAGGGTTTGACTGAAGCTTTCTTT; V: TRBV5-6; D: -; size: -; J: TRBJ1-1
CDR3: CASSLKVGRSYNSPLHF; DNA: TGTGCCAGCAGCTTGAAAGTCGGACGGAGCTATAATTCACCCCTCCACTTT; V: TRBV7-2; D: -; size: -; J: TRBJ1-6
CDR3: CASSLDRGETQYF; DNA: TGTGCCAGCAGCTTAGATCGGGGTGAGACCCAGTACTTC; V: TRBV11-3; D: -; size: -; J: TRBJ2-5
CDR3: CASSLVQSTYSYEQYF; DNA: TGTGCCAGCAGCTTGGTACAGTCAACTTACTCCTACGAGCAGTACTTC; V: TRBV5-5; D: -; size: -; J: TRBJ2-7
CDR3: CASSPPTATNEKLFF; DNA: TGTGCCAGCTCACCACCGACAGCAACTAATGAAAAACTGTTTTTT; V: TRBV18; D: -; size: -; J: TRBJ1-4
CDR3: CASSLVPRDNYEQYF; DNA: TGTGCCAGCAGCTTAGTACCCAGGGATAACTACGAGCAGTACTTC; V: TRBV11-2; D: -; size: -; J: TRBJ2-7
CDR3: CASSVNRDTGELFF; DNA: TGTGCCAGCAGCGTCAACCGGGACACCGGGGAGCTGTTTTTT; V: TRBV9; D: -; size: -; J: TRBJ2-2
CDR3: CASSFPQPNTEAFF; DNA: TGTGCCAGCAGCTTCCCCCAACCGAACACTGAAGCTTTCTTT; V: TRBV11-2; D: -; size: -; J: TRBJ1-1
CDR3: CASSQDSFDGEFSYEQYF; DNA: TGCGCCAGCAGCCAAGATTCTTTCGATGGGGAGTTCTCCTACGAGCAGTACTTC; V: TRBV4-3; D: -; size: -; J: TRBJ2-7
CDR3: CASSFSGATNYGYTF; DNA: TGCGCCAGCAGCTTTTCAGGGGCGACGAACTATGGCTACACCTTC; V: TRBV5-1; D: -; size: -; J: TRBJ1-2
CDR3: CASSLVGGSNEKLFF; DNA: TGTGCCAGCAGCTTAGTGGGGGGATCTAATGAAAAACTGTTTTTT; V: TRBV7-2; D: -; size: few; J: TRBJ1-4
CDR3: CASRGTAWGTDEKLFF; DNA: TGTGCCAGCAGGGGAACGGCCTGGGGGACGGATGAAAAACTGTTTTTT; V: TRBV2; D: -; size: few; J: TRBJ1-4
CDR3: CASSIEMRNSPLHF; DNA: TGTGCCAGTAGTATTGAGATGCGGAATTCACCCCTCCACTTT; V: TRBV19; D: -; size: few; J: TRBJ1-6
CDR3: CASSLFSSYEQYF; DNA: TGTGCCAGCAGCTTATTCTCATCCTACGAGCAGTACTTC; V: TRBV7-2; D: -; size: -; J: TRBJ2-7
CDR3: CASSQGQRETQYF; DNA: TGTGCCAGCTCACAGGGACAGCGGGAGACCCAGTACTTC; V: TRBV18; D: TRBD1; size: -; J: TRBJ2-5
CDR3: CASKGRMGSSYEQYF; DNA: TGTGCCAGCAAAGGGAGAATGGGGAGCTCTTACGAGCAGTACTTC; V: TRBV27; D: -; size: -; J: TRBJ2-7
CDR3: CASRGTGKLFF; DNA: TGTGCCAGCCGAGGTACGGGAAAACTGTTTTTT; V: TRBV7-9; D: -; size: -; J: TRBJ1-4
CDR3: CASSLALVTGELFF; DNA: TGTGCCAGCAGCTTAGCGCTAGTTACCGGGGAGCTGTTTTTT; V: TRBV7-9; D: -; size: -; J: TRBJ2-2
CDR3: CASSVGDRGAYEQYF; DNA: TGTGCCAGCAGCGTAGGGGACAGGGGAGCCTACGAGCAGTACTTC; V: TRBV9; D: TRBD1; size: few; J: TRBJ2-7
CDR3: CASSRTGATNEKLFF; DNA: TGTGCCAGCAGCCGAACAGGGGCAACTAATGAAAAACTGTTTTTT; V: TRBV7-7; D: TRBD1; size: -; J: TRBJ1-4
CDR3: CAGGIHPDTQYF; DNA: TGTGCCGGAGGGATTCACCCAGATACGCAGTATTTT; V: TRBV2; D: -; size: -; J: TRBJ2-3
CDR3: CASSVRGKLFF; DNA: TGTGCCAGCAGCGTCAGGGGAAAACTGTTTTTT; V: TRBV5-4; D: -; size: few; J: TRBJ1-4
CDR3: CASSLGTGVNSPLHF; DNA: TGCGCCAGCAGCTTGGGGACAGGGGTAAATTCACCCCTCCACTTT; V: TRBV5-1; D: TRBD1; size: -; J: TRBJ1-6
CDR3: CASSQETEALYGYTF; DNA: TGCGCCAGCAGCCAAGAAACAGAGGCTCTCTATGGCTACACCTTC; V: TRBV4-3; D: -; size: -; J: TRBJ1-2
CDR3: CASSSAPRGPQYF; DNA: TGTGCCAGCAGTTCAGCCCCCCGGGGGCCCCAGTACTTC; V: TRBV27; D: -; size: -; J: TRBJ2-5
CDR3: CATSRQGYNSPLHF; DNA: TGTGCCACCAGCAGACAGGGCTATAATTCACCCCTCCACTTT; V: TRBV15; D: -; size: -; J: TRBJ1-6
CDR3: CASFGGTLSYNSPLHF; DNA: TGTGCCAGCTTCGGGGGGACACTCTCCTATAATTCACCCCTCCACTTT; V: TRBV2; D: -; size: -; J: TRBJ1-6
CDR3: CASSLGRGRDEQYF; DNA: TGTGCCAGCAGTTTAGGCCGGGGGCGCGACGAGCAGTACTTC; V: TRBV5-5; D: -; size: -; J: TRBJ2-7
CDR3: CASSSSGEMYYEQYF; DNA: TGTGCCAGCAGTTCAAGCGGGGAAATGTACTACGAGCAGTACTTC; V: TRBV7-2; D: TRBD2; size: -; J: TRBJ2-7
CDR3: CASSRKDRGPDGYTF; DNA: TGTGCCAGCAGCCGAAAGGACAGGGGCCCCGATGGCTACACCTTC; V: TRBV4-2; D: TRBD1; size: few; J: TRBJ1-2
CDR3: CASSRTGGFSGNTIYF; DNA: TGTGCCAGCAGTCGGACAGGGGGTTTCTCTGGAAACACCATATATTTT; V: TRBV6-4; D: TRBD1; size: -; J: TRBJ1-3